This TCR beta chain was found in a study of control samples from healthy donors and cancer patients. This clone was seen more than once but under ten times. After removal of 8 bases from V and 8 bases from J, the junction contained 4 bases not matched to a gene. In germline, CDR1 is MDHEN, CDR2 SYDVKM. The CDR3 runs to 14 residues. Profiling relied on immunoSEQ multiplex PCR, and the TCRdb table lists in-frame clones only, not all of them. The data show approximately 44,000 clones, over 65% seen once. The sequenced sample consisted of formalin-fixed, paraffin-embedded tissue. This clonotype was obtained from a male donor with melanoma. The chain recombines TRBV28 with TRBJ2-1; 15 nucleotides line up with TRBD2. CDR3 protein: CASWTSGRADEQFF. The DNA of the CDR3 is TGTGCCAGCTGGACTAGCGGGAGGGCCGATGAGCAGTTCTTC.